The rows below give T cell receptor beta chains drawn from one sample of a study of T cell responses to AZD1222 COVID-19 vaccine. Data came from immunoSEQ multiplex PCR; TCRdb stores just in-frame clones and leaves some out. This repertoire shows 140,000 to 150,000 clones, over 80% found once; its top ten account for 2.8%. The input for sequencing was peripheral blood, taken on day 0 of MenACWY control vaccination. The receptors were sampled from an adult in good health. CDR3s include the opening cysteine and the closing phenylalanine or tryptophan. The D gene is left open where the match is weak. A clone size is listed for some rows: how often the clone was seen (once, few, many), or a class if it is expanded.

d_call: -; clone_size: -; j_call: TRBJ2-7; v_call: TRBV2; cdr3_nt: TGTGCCAGCAACGGACAGATCTCCTACGAGCAGTACTTC; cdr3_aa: CASNGQISYEQYF
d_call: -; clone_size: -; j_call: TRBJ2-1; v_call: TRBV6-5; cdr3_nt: TGTGCCAGCAGGGTTAGCGGCTCCTACAATGAGCAGTTCTTC; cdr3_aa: CASRVSGSYNEQFF
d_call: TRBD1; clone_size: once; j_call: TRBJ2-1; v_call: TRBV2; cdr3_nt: TGTGCCAGCAAGTATATCAGGGGACAGGGGATGCACAATGAGCAGTTCTTC; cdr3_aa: CASKYIRGQGMHNEQFF
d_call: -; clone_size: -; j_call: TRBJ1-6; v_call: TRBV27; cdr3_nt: TGTGCCAGTGGCCAGTTACATAATTCACCCCTCCACTTT; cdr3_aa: CASGQLHNSPLHF
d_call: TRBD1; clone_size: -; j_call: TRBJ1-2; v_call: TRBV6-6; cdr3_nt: TGTGCCAGCACTAGGGGGCAGGGTGGCTACACCTTC; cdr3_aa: CASTRGQGGYTF
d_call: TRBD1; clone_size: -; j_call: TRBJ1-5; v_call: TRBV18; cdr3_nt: TGTGCCAGCTCACTGGCCGGGACAGGGAACAATCAGCCCCAGCATTTT; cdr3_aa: CASSLAGTGNNQPQHF
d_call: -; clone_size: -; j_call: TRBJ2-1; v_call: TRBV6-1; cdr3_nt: TGTGCCAGCAGTGAAGCGGGGCGCTACAATGAGCAGTTCTTC; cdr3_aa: CASSEAGRYNEQFF
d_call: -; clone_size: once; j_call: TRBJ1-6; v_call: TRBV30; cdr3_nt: TGTGCCTGGAGCCCAGGGGTGGACGCCCGAGAGGCCCTCCACTTT; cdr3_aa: CAWSPGVDAREALHF
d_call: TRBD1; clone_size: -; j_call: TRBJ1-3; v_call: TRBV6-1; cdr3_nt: TGTGCCAGCAGTGACCGGGACAGGGTAACTGGAAACACCATATATTTT; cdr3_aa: CASSDRDRVTGNTIYF
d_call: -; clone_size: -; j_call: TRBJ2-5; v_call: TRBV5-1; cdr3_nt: TGCGCCAGCAGCCGCGGGACTGGGCAAGAGACCCAGTACTTC; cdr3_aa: CASSRGTGQETQYF
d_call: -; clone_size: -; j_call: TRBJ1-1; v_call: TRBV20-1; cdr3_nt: TGCAGACCCCGGGGCACTGAAGCTTTCTTT; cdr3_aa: CRPRGTEAFF
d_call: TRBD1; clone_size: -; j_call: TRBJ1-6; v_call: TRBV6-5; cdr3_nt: TGTGCCAGCAGTTACGGGACAGGCAATTCACCCCTCCACTTT; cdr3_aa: CASSYGTGNSPLHF
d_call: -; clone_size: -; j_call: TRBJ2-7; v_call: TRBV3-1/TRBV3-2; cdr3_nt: TGTGCCAGCAGCCAAGCCCCGGGAGCAAGGTACGAGCAGTACTTC; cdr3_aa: CASSQAPGARYEQYF
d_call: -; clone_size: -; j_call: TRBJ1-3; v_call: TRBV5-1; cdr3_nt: TGCGCCAGCAGCCGACCGGAAAGCTCTGGAAACACCATATATTTT; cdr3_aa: CASSRPESSGNTIYF
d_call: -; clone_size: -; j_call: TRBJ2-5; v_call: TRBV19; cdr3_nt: TGTGCCAGCCGACAGGACCTTAAGCGGGAGACCCAGTACTTC; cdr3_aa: CASRQDLKRETQYF
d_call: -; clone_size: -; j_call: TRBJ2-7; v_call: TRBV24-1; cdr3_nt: TGTGCCACCAGGTCTCTGCGTGGCGAGCAGTACTTC; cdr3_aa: CATRSLRGEQYF
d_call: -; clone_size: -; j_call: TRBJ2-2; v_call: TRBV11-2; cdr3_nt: TGTGCCAGCAGCTTAGCGAGGGGCGCAGACACCGGGGAGCTGTTTTTT; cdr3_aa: CASSLARGADTGELFF
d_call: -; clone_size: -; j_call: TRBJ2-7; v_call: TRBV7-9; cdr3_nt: TGTGCCAGCAGCTTAGTTGGGACCTTACCAGGCGAGCAGTACTTC; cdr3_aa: CASSLVGTLPGEQYF
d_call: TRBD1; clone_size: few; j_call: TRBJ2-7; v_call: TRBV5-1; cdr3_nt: TGCGCCAGCAACCCCGCCGGGACAGGGGGACCCTACGAGCAGTACTTC; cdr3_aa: CASNPAGTGGPYEQYF
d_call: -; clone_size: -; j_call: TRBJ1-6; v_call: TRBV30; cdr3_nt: TGTGCCTGTGGTTCACCCCTCCACTTT; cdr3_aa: CACGSPLHF
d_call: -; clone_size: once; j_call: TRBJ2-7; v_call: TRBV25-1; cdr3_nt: TGTGCCTCCTCGGATGGGGGGAAAAGAGAGCAGTACTTC; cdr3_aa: CASSDGGKREQYF
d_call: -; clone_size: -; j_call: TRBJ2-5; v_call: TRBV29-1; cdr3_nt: TGCAGCGTTGAAGACGGGGCGTGGGAGACCCAGTACTTC; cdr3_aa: CSVEDGAWETQYF
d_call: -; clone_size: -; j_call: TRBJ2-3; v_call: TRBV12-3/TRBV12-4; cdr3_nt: TGTGCCAGCAGTTTCCTCACAGATACGCAGTATTTT; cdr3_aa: CASSFLTDTQYF
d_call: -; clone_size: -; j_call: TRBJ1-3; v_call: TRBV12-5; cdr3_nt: TGTGCTAGTGGTTTGGTACTCTGGGGGGCCCCCTCTGGAAACACCATATATTTT; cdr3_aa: CASGLVLWGAPSGNTIYF
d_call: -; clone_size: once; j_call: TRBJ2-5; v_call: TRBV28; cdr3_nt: TGTGCCAGCAGTTTCGGCGGTTCAGGGGTCGAGACCCAGTACTTC; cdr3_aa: CASSFGGSGVETQYF
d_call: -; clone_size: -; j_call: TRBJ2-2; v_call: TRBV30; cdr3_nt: TGTGCCTGGAGTGGTTATTCGACCGGGGAGCTGTTTTTT; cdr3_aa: CAWSGYSTGELFF
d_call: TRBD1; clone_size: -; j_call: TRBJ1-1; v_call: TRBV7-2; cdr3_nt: TGTGCCAGCAGCCTACAGGGGTATGAAGCTTTCTTT; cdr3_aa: CASSLQGYEAFF
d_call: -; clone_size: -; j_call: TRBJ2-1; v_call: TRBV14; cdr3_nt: TGTGCCAGCAGCCAAGACCGTGAGCAGTTCTTC; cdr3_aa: CASSQDREQFF
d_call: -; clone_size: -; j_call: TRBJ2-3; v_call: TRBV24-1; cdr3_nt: TGTGCCATCCAGGCCCTCGGGGCAGATACGCAGTATTTT; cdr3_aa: CAIQALGADTQYF
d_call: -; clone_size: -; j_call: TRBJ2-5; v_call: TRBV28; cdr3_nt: TGTGCCAGCACCCTAGGGACAACCAAGACCCAGTACTTC; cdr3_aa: CASTLGTTKTQYF
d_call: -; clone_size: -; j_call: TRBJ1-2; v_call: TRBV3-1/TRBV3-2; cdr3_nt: TGTGCCAGCAGCCAAGGCGTTTATGGCTACACCTTC; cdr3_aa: CASSQGVYGYTF
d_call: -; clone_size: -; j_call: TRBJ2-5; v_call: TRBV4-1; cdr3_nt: TGCGCCAGCAGCCAATCTTCTGCGATACAAGAGACCCAGTACTTC; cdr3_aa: CASSQSSAIQETQYF
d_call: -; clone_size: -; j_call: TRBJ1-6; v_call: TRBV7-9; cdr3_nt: TGTGCCAGCAGCTTAAAGGATTCACCCCTCCACTTT; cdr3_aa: CASSLKDSPLHF
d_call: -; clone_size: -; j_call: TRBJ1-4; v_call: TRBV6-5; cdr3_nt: TGTGCCAGCAGCGACGCGTATTCTAATGAAAAACTGTTTTTT; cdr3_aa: CASSDAYSNEKLFF
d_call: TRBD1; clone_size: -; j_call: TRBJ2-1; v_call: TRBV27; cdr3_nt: TGTGCCAGCAGTTCAACAGGGGGGATCCTTATCTCCTACAATGAGCAGTTCTTC; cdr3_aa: CASSSTGGILISYNEQFF
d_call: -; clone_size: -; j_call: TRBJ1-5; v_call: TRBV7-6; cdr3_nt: TGTGCCAGCAGCTTAGATTCCAGGGAAAGCAATCAGCCCCAGCATTTT; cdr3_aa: CASSLDSRESNQPQHF
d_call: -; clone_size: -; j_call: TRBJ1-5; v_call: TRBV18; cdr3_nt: TGTGCCAGCTCACCCCTAAGAGCCGATCAGCCCCAGCATTTT; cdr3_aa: CASSPLRADQPQHF
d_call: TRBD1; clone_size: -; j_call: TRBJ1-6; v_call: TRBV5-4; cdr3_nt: TGTGCCAGCAGGGCCGGGACAGGGTACAATTCACCCCTCCACTTT; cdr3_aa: CASRAGTGYNSPLHF
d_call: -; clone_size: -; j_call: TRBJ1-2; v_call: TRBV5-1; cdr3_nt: TGCGCCAGCAGCTTGGCCGAGGGGCTCTATGGCTACACCTTC; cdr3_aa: CASSLAEGLYGYTF
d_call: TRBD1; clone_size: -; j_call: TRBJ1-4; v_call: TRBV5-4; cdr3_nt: TGTGCCAGCAGCCCCCGGGACAGGGATGAAAAACTGTTTTTT; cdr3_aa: CASSPRDRDEKLFF
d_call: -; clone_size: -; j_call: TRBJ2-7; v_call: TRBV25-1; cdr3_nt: TGTGCCAGCAGTGAATCAGGAGGGTCCTACGAGCAGTACTTC; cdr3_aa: CASSESGGSYEQYF
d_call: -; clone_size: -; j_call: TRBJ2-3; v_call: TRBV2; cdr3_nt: TGTGCCAGCAGTGAATTTTTGGGGACAGATACGCAGTATTTT; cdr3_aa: CASSEFLGTDTQYF
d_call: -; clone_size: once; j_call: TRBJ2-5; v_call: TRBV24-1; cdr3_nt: TGTGCCACCAGTGAACCGGGGCCGAATGAGACCCAGTACTTC; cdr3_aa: CATSEPGPNETQYF
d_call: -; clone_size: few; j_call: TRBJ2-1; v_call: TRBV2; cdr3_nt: TGTGCCAGCAGTGGGGACGGCTACAATGAGCAGTTCTTC; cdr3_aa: CASSGDGYNEQFF
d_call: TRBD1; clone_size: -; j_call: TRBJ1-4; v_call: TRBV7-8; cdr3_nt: TGTGCCAGCAGCATTACAGGGGTGGGAACAACTAATGAAAAACTGTTTTTT; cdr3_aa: CASSITGVGTTNEKLFF
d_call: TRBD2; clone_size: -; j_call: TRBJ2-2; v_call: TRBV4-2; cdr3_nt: TGTGCCAGCAGCCAAGAAGGGACTAGCGGGACCGGGGAGCTGTTTTTT; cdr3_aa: CASSQEGTSGTGELFF
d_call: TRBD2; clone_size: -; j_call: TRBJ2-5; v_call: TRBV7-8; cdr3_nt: TGTGCCAGCAGCTTTGGAGCGGGAGAAGAGACCCAGTACTTC; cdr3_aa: CASSFGAGEETQYF
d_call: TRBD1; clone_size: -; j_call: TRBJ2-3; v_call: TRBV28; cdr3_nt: TGTGCCAGCAGTTTATCGGCAGGGGGCACAATTAGGGCGCAGTATTTT; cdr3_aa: CASSLSAGGTIRAQYF
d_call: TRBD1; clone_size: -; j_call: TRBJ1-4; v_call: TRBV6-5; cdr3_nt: TGTGCCAGCAGTTTCGGACAGGGGGCAATTAATGAAAAACTGTTTTTT; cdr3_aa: CASSFGQGAINEKLFF